The 29 T cell receptor beta chains listed next were all sequenced from one sample in a study of T cells in Graves' hyperthyroidism and ophthalmopathy. TCR beta CDR3 sequences were amplified from RNA transcripts. The HTBI primer set served for first-round RT-PCR of the TCR CDR3. TCRdb itself ran the multiplex PCR reads through MiXCR, one entry per CDR3 protein. The sample contains approximately 360,000 distinct CDR3 sequences, roughly 25% of which appear only once. Sequencing was carried out using blood. These receptors were obtained from a middle-aged man with Graves' hyperthyroidism.

This clonotype came up many times. The rearrangement links TRBV3-1 to TRBJ2-1, with D possibly being TRBD2 (6 bases). Trimming stripped 1 base from V and 9 bases from J, with 13 bases between. Germline V lookup: CDR1 LGHDT, CDR2 YNNKEL (reference sequence). The CDR3 has 14 residues. This chain's CDR3 is CASSQGLGSTEQFF. The CDR3 nucleotides are TGTGCCAGCAGCCAAGGACTAGGGTCTACTGAGCAGTTCTTC.

The genes are TRBV18 and TRBJ2-7; 9 positions match TRBD1. Germline values: CDR1 KGHSH, CDR2 LQKENI. The CDR3 contains 14 residues. V gave up 3 bases and J gave up 2 bases; unmatched junction bases: 2. CDR3 DNA sequence: TGTGCCAGCTCACCGACAGGGGGAGCCTACGAGCAGTACTTC. The encoded protein is CASSPTGGAYEQYF.

The rearrangement joins TRBV29-1 to TRBJ2-5; weak D call: TRBD2 (6 bases). This CDR3 spans 14 amino acids. Germline V gene lookup returns CDR1 SQVTM and CDR2 ANQGSEA. The V and J ends lost 0 bases and 5 bases respectively, with 13 bases between them. The CDR3 here is CSVEEVGGRETQYF. Here the CDR3 DNA reads TGCAGCGTTGAAGAGGTCGGGGGTCGGGAGACCCAGTACTTC.

This rearrangement joins TRBV11-3 to TRBJ2-1, with a weak D call TRBD1 (6 bases). This CDR3 is 17 amino acids long. The germline V gene encodes CDR1 SGHNT and CDR2 YENEEA. V lost 5 bases to trimming and J lost 2 bases, with 19 bases between them. The CDR3 reads CASSHRVGTGTYNEQFF. DNA of the CDR3: TGTGCCAGCAGCCACAGAGTAGGAACAGGGACCTACAATGAGCAGTTCTTC.

This clonotype showed up many times. V and J are TRBV19 and TRBJ2-1, with 10 bases identical to TRBD2. With V trimmed by 5 bases and J by 0 bases, 7 bases remained unmatched. This CDR3 is built from 17 residues. Germline V gene data show CDR1 as LNHDA and CDR2 as SQIVND (reference sequence). This CDR3 reads CASSSGLAESSYNEQFF. Here the CDR3 DNA reads TGTGCCAGTAGTTCTGGACTAGCGGAAAGCTCCTACAATGAGCAGTTCTTC. Filled out from reference TRBV19 and TRBJ2-1, the complete variable domain reads DGGITQSPKYLFRKEGQNVTLSCEQNLNHDAMYWYRQDPGQGLRLIYYSQIVNDFQKGDIAEGYSVSREKKESFPLTVTSAQKNPTAFYLCASSSGLAESSYNEQFFGPGTRLTVL.

This rearrangement joins TRBV6-1 to TRBJ2-5; D possibly corresponds to TRBD2 (6 bases). CDR1 MNHNS and CDR2 SASEGT come from the germline V gene. Trimming left V 8 bases short and J 3 bases short, with 13 bases between. The CDR3 spans 13 residues. The CDR3 region has the DNA TGTGCCAGCGGCCTCTGGGGGGAAGAGACCCAGTACTTC. This encodes CASGLWGEETQYF.

This clonotype was counted only a few times. The chain joins TRBV5-1 to TRBJ1-2; D is unclear. The CDR3 runs to 13 residues. Trimming shortened V by 3 bases and J by 8 bases, and 14 bases separated the two germline ends. Germline CDR1 reads SGHRS; CDR2 reads YFSETQ. CDR3 in DNA: TGCGCCAGCAGCTCCGATCCGTTTGAGGGCTACACCTTC. Its translation: CASSSDPFEGYTF.

CDR3 in amino acids: CSAIGLTQETQYF. CDR3 nucleotide sequence: TGCAGTGCTATAGGACTCACGCAAGAGACCCAGTACTTC. V is TRBV20-1 and J is TRBJ2-5, with D possibly being TRBD2 (5 bases). Trimming removed 4 bases at V and 2 bases at J, with 11 bases between. The germline CDR1 and CDR2 sequences are DFQATT and SNEGSKA (reference sequence). This CDR3 spans 13 amino acids.

V is TRBV15 and J is TRBJ1-2, with D tentatively TRBD1 (6 bases). Trimming took off 4 bases at V and 5 bases at J, with 20 bases between the two ends. The CDR3 totals 16 residues. Germline V gene sequence: CDR1 LNHNV, CDR2 YYDKDF (reference sequence). CDR3 loop: CATSKNPNRVGYGYTF. The CDR3 DNA is TGTGCCACCAGCAAAAATCCTAACAGGGTTGGTTATGGCTACACCTTC.

V is TRBV3-1 and J is TRBJ2-7; D unresolved. The V end lost 1 base, the J end lost 0 bases, and 7 bases lay between the germline ends. The germline V gene encodes CDR1 LGHDT and CDR2 YNNKEL (reference sequence). The CDR3 sequence is 14 residues long. The chain's CDR3 is CASSQAPSSYEQYF. DNA of the CDR3: TGTGCCAGCAGCCAAGCCCCGAGCTCCTACGAGCAGTACTTC.

This clonotype was observed a few times. The CDR3 DNA reads as TGTGCCAGCGGCCGGGACAGGAGGGTGCGGGACACACACTACGAGCAGTACTTC. This gives the protein CASGRDRRVRDTHYEQYF. V is TRBV5-6 and J is TRBJ2-7; 8 bases line up with TRBD1. Germline values: CDR1 SGHDT, CDR2 YYEEEE. Trimming cost V 7 bases and J 3 bases; bases outside gene matches: 21. The CDR3 consists of 18 residues.

The chain couples TRBV11-1 to TRBJ2-7, with D possibly being TRBD2 (7 bases). The CDR3 runs 15 residues. The germline V gene encodes CDR1 SGHAT and CDR2 FQDESV (reference sequence). Trimming removed 4 bases from V and 4 bases from J, with 17 bases in between. The CDR3 nucleotides read TGTGCCAGCAGCTCCACGGGGGCGGGAGTTTACGAGCAGTACTTC. The encoded protein is CASSSTGAGVYEQYF.

This clonotype has just one count. The V gene is TRBV6-2 or TRBV6-3, the J gene TRBJ2-1; TRBD2 matches at 13 bases. The ends lost 6 bases at V and 2 bases at J; junction bases unmatched: 1. The CDR3 sequence is 15 residues long. Germline V gene data show CDR1 as MNHEY and CDR2 as SVGEGT. This CDR3 is CASRTSGRTYNEQFF. The CDR3 bases are TGTGCCAGCAGGACTAGCGGGAGGACCTACAATGAGCAGTTCTTC.

For this clonotype: This may stem from a read error, because a much larger clone lies one nucleotide away. The chain combines TRBV3-1 with TRBJ2-3; 8 bases map to TRBD2. This CDR3 is 15 amino acids long. Germline V gives CDR1 LGHDT, CDR2 YNNKEL (reference sequence). The CDR3 loop reads CASSQVTSGTDTLYF. CDR3 bases: TGTGCCAGCAGCCAAGTTACTAGCGGCACAGATACGCTGTATTTT.

The rearrangement uses TRBV24-1 and TRBJ2-2; D not resolved. The germline V gene encodes CDR1 KGHDR and CDR2 SFDVKD. V dropped 5 bases and J dropped 1 base, with 7 bases sitting between them. CDR3 length: 14 amino acids. In DNA, the CDR3 is TGTGCCACCAGTGGGACGATGAACACCGGGGAGCTGTTTTTT. Protein sequence: CATSGTMNTGELFF.

J is TRBJ2-1 and V is TRBV7-9; 16 bases agree with TRBD2. Germline CDR1 and CDR2: SEHNR and FQNEAQ (reference sequence). With V trimmed by 4 bases and J by 5 bases, 11 bases remained unmatched. The CDR3 contains 19 residues. This CDR3 is CASSSKGTSGRGINNEQFF. CDR3 DNA: TGTGCCAGCAGCTCCAAAGGGACTAGCGGGAGGGGTATTAACAATGAGCAGTTCTTC. The entire variable domain, with the rest obtained from reference TRBV7-9 and TRBJ2-1, is as follows: DTGVSQNPRHKITKRGQNVTFRCDPISEHNRLYWYRQTLGQGPEFLTYFQNEAQLEKSRLLSDRFSAERPKGSFSTLEIQRTEQGDSAMYLCASSSKGTSGRGINNEQFFGPGTRLTVL.

This clonotype was picked up many times. The V and J genes are TRBV12-3 or TRBV12-4 and TRBJ2-5; 15 nucleotides align to TRBD2. This CDR3 region has 17 residues. V lost 5 bases to trimming and J lost 2 bases; unmatched junction nucleotides: 6. CDR3 in amino acids: CASSNTGLAGGQETQYF. The CDR3 bases are TGTGCCAGCAGTAACACGGGACTAGCGGGAGGACAAGAGACCCAGTACTTC.

This clonotype was observed a few times. The chain has TRBV6-1 and TRBJ1-1; D gene ambiguous. This CDR3 contains 12 residues. V lost 5 bases and J lost 10, with 14 bases in between. In germline, CDR1 is MNHNS, CDR2 SASEGT. This CDR3 is CASSREGRRAFF. For the CDR3, the DNA is TGTGCCAGCAGTCGAGAGGGTCGGCGAGCTTTCTTT.

This clonotype was detected many times. This chain links TRBV20-1 with TRBJ2-1; 13 nucleotides align to TRBD2. The germline V gene encodes CDR1 DFQATT and CDR2 SNEGSKA (reference sequence). This CDR3 has 16 amino acids. V lost 4 bases to trimming and J lost 7 bases; unmatched junction nucleotides: 10. CDR3 loop: CSATTSGRVSENEQFF. The CDR3 bases are TGCAGTGCTACTACTAGCGGGAGGGTATCGGAGAATGAGCAGTTCTTC.

The chain uses TRBV5-1 and TRBJ1-1; weak D call: TRBD1 (6 bases). Per germline, CDR1 SGHRS and CDR2 YFSETQ. The ends were cut back, 4 bases at V and 6 bases at J, with 10 bases in the middle. This CDR3 has 12 amino acids. This CDR3 is CASSPTGPEAFF. The CDR3 nucleotides read TGCGCCAGCAGCCCGACAGGTCCTGAAGCTTTCTTT.

This chain connects TRBV20-1 to TRBJ2-3, with TRBD1 matching over 7 bases. V trimming: 4 bases; J trimming: 2 bases; junction bases outside the gene matches: 6. Germline V gives CDR1 DFQATT, CDR2 SNEGSKA (reference sequence). The CDR3 contains 14 residues. The CDR3 loop is CSAIRDSDTDTQYF. The CDR3 nucleotides are TGCAGTGCTATCCGGGACAGTGACACAGATACGCAGTATTTT.

This chain uses TRBV6-9 with TRBJ1-5, with a weak D call TRBD1 (6 bases). The germline V gene encodes CDR1 MNHGY and CDR2 SVAAGI. The CDR3 contains 13 residues. The ends were cut back, 4 bases at V and 7 bases at J, with 11 bases in the middle. The CDR3 DNA reads TGTGCCAGCAGTTCCAGGGGAATCCAGCCCCAGCATTTT. Its protein product is CASSSRGIQPQHF.

The chain combines TRBV6-2 or TRBV6-3 with TRBJ2-3; 8 bases align to TRBD2. J was trimmed by 6 bases and V by 5 bases; bases with no gene match: 10. This CDR3 region has 15 residues. The germline gives CDR1 MNHEY, CDR2 SVGEGT. For the CDR3, the DNA is TGTGCCAGCAGTCCCTCAGCGGCGGGAGGTGATACGCAGTATTTT. Its protein product is CASSPSAAGGDTQYF.

The rearrangement links TRBV12-3 or TRBV12-4 to TRBJ2-2; 7 bases are a match to TRBD2. This CDR3 is 15 amino acids long. Unmatched junction bases numbered 8, after V lost 6 bases and J lost 4 bases. The CDR3 sequence: CASSPTSPSTGELFF. In DNA form, the CDR3 reads TGTGCCAGCAGCCCGACTAGCCCGAGCACCGGGGAGCTGTTTTTT.

V gene TRBV7-3 combines with J gene TRBJ2-1; perhaps TRBD2 as D (5 bases). The germline CDR1 and CDR2 sequences are SGHTA and FQGTGA. This CDR3 region has 14 residues. The germline V and J ends were trimmed by 3 bases and 5 bases, with 11 bases remaining between them. CDR3 in amino acids: CASSLAGIDNEQFF. The CDR3 DNA is TGTGCCAGCAGCTTGGCCGGGATCGACAATGAGCAGTTCTTC.

V usage is TRBV12-3 or TRBV12-4 and J usage is TRBJ2-7; D is perhaps TRBD1 (6 bases). The CDR3 has 13 residues. Trimming left V 6 bases short and J 4 bases short, with 13 bases between. CDR3 residues: CASRSTGTYEQYF. The CDR3 bases are TGTGCCAGCAGGAGCACAGGGACGTACGAGCAGTACTTC.

V gene TRBV15 combines with J gene TRBJ2-7, with a tentative D call TRBD2 (5 bases). In germline, CDR1 is LNHNV, CDR2 YYDKDF (reference sequence). The V and J ends lost 1 base and 5 bases respectively, with 12 bases between them. CDR3 length: 14 amino acids. CDR3 residues: CATSRAELVHEQYF. The CDR3 DNA reads as TGTGCCACCAGCAGAGCGGAACTAGTCCACGAGCAGTACTTC.

This clonotype has more than one count but fewer than ten. The CDR3 region has the DNA TGTGCCAGTATTGGGACAGCAACTAACTATGGCTACACCTTC. Translated: CASIGTATNYGYTF. The chain is built from TRBV19 and TRBJ1-2, with 7 bases lining up with TRBD1. The V gene end was trimmed by 7 bases and the J gene end by 0 bases; junction bases not matched to a gene: 5. Germline assignment: CDR1 LNHDA and CDR2 SQIVND (reference sequence). CDR3 length equals 14 residues.

Many counts were recorded for this clonotype. The chain combines TRBV5-1 with TRBJ2-7, with D maybe TRBD2 (6 bases). CDR1 and CDR2 (germline): SGHRS, YFSETQ. V lost 0 bases to trimming and J lost 3 bases, with 10 bases between them. CDR3 length: 14 amino acids. CDR3 region: CASSLAPGGYEQYF. CDR3 coding DNA: TGCGCCAGCAGCTTGGCTCCCGGGGGCTACGAGCAGTACTTC.